The following is a TCR beta chain sequence with its context. Trimming pared 5 bases from V and 1 base from J, leaving 11 bases between. This CDR3 is built from 14 residues. Germline values: CDR1 MNHEY, CDR2 SVGAGI. The protocol was immunoSEQ multiplex PCR, while the TCRdb copy is restricted to in-frame clones and leaves out a portion. The sample lists over 250,000 clones; roughly 89% were seen once. The sample comes from a study of blood T cell repertoires in COVID-19. The TCR comes from a woman aged 18-30 years who had recovered from COVID-19. The V call is TRBV6-5, the J call TRBJ1-1, with D unresolved. The sequencing sample was made of PBMCs or T cells enriched from blood (not recorded which). For the CDR3, the DNA is TGTGCCAGCAGTAGCCTCCGGAGGAACACTGAAGCTTTCTTT. Translating gives CASSSLRRNTEAFF.